This T cell receptor beta chain was obtained from a study of shared clonotypes between healthy human individuals. Study conclusions and caveats: Rarefaction showed sorted-subset sequencing was incomplete despite large depth. Of the naive CD4 clonotypes, around 5% were shared across several donors.

A few counts support this clone. The antigen is undetermined. This sample includes further DNA sequences coding for the same CDR3. Replicate PCRs from sorted subsets contained about 0.2 ug DNA, which is some 29,000 T cell genomes. TCRdb keeps only in-frame clones here, not all; method: immunoSEQ multiplex PCR. The repertoire includes 2 million to 3 million clones, more than 85% of them detected once, and about 0.34% sits in the top ten. Trimming removed 0 bases from V and 0 bases from J, with 5 bases in between. The germline gives CDR1 SGHRS, CDR2 YFSETQ. The length of the CDR3 is 14 residues. The origin of this receptor is a man aged 18 to 29 in good health. Some clones in this sample may be carry-over from other donors' samples. This chain joins TRBV5-1 and TRBJ2-3; D is perhaps TRBD2 (5 bases). Sequences were obtained from naive CD4+ T cells from PBMCs. Subset noted: CD45RA+ positively selected. The CDR3 sequence: CASSLGGSTDTQYF. The DNA of the CDR3 is TGCGCCAGCAGCTTGGGAGGGAGCACAGATACGCAGTATTTT.